Listed below are T cell receptor beta chains from one sample, sequenced in a study of Ad26.COV2.S vaccination and SARS-CoV-2 variants. TCRdb's copy holds only in-frame clones and misses some; the assay was immunoSEQ multiplex PCR. Among approximately 400,000 clones listed, 83% were seen once. This sample comprised peripheral blood, obtained in a trial of Ad26.COV2.S vaccine versus placebo. These TCRs come from a person aged 18-60 years who received the Ad26.COV2.S COVID-19 vaccine or a placebo. CDR3s include the opening cysteine and the closing phenylalanine or tryptophan. A D gene is named only where the DNA matches it firmly. Where a row states a size, it is once, few, many or the class of an expanded clone; other rows omit it.

TRBV12-3/TRBV12-4	-	TRBJ1-5	-	CASRMGSHQPQHF	TGTGCCAGCAGGATGGGGTCGCATCAGCCCCAGCATTTT
TRBV20-1	many	TRBJ2-7	TRBD2	CSASPSGGSYEQYF	TGCAGTGCTAGTCCTAGCGGGGGTTCCTACGAGCAGTACTTC
TRBV7-8	once	TRBJ2-1	TRBD2	CASSSGLAGDYNEQFF	TGTGCCAGCTCAAGCGGGCTAGCGGGGGACTACAATGAGCAGTTCTTC
TRBV19	-	TRBJ1-5	TRBD1	CASSIAQGAGASQPQHF	TGTGCCAGTAGTATAGCCCAGGGGGCAGGGGCAAGTCAGCCCCAGCATTTT
TRBV11-1	-	TRBJ1-2	TRBD1	CASSLHRGSYGYTF	TGTGCCAGCAGCTTGCACAGGGGGTCCTATGGCTACACCTTC
TRBV7-9	-	TRBJ1-3	-	CASSAGWGDTIYF	TGTGCCAGCAGCGCCGGATGGGGGGACACCATATATTTT
TRBV7-9	-	TRBJ1-3	-	CASSLGARVSGNTIYF	TGTGCCAGCAGCTTGGGGGCGCGGGTGTCTGGAAACACCATATATTTT
TRBV2	-	TRBJ2-7	TRBD2	CASNGGRDPYEQYF	TGTGCCAGCAACGGGGGGAGGGACCCCTACGAGCAGTACTTC
TRBV6-2/TRBV6-3	-	TRBJ1-5	TRBD1	CASSSYRGRSGQPQHF	TGTGCCAGCAGTTCATACAGGGGGCGCAGCGGACAGCCCCAGCATTTT
TRBV4-1	-	TRBJ2-1	TRBD2	CASSHVGRGGRNEQFF	TGCGCCAGCAGCCACGTGGGTCGGGGGGGTCGCAATGAGCAGTTCTTC
TRBV4-2	-	TRBJ2-3	-	CASSPKDIADTDTQYF	TGTGCCAGCAGCCCGAAGGATATAGCGGACACAGATACGCAGTATTTT
TRBV10-2	-	TRBJ1-6	-	CASSEAPRSNSPLHF	TGCGCCAGCAGTGAAGCCCCACGAAGCAATTCACCCCTCCACTTT
TRBV19	-	TRBJ2-3	-	CASSPSTDTQYF	TGTGCCAGTAGTCCATCCACAGATACGCAGTATTTT
TRBV3-1/TRBV3-2	once	TRBJ2-3	-	CASSQEGSGFRGGTDTQYF	TGTGCCAGCAGCCAAGAGGGTAGCGGCTTCCGAGGGGGCACAGATACGCAGTATTTT
TRBV10-3	-	TRBJ2-1	-	CAIGTAYNEQFF	TGTGCCATCGGGACCGCCTACAATGAGCAGTTCTTC
TRBV9	-	TRBJ2-4	-	CASSARDTVPKKYF	TGTGCCAGCAGCGCCCGGGACACCGTACCGAAGAAGTACTTC
TRBV5-1	-	TRBJ2-7	-	CASSLPRQDASYEQYF	TGCGCCAGCAGCTTGCCCAGACAGGATGCCTCCTACGAGCAGTACTTC
TRBV11-1	few	TRBJ1-1	-	CASSFELNTEAFF	TGTGCCAGCAGCTTTGAGCTGAACACTGAAGCTTTCTTT
TRBV18	-	TRBJ2-7	-	CASSPGTGPYEQYF	TGTGCCAGCTCACCAGGGACGGGCCCCTACGAGCAGTACTTC
TRBV28	-	TRBJ1-3	-	CASWAGRFSGNTIYF	TGTGCCAGCTGGGCGGGGCGGTTCTCTGGAAACACCATATATTTT
TRBV4-3	-	TRBJ2-5	TRBD2	CASSHTSGGQETQYF	TGCGCCAGCAGCCATACTAGCGGGGGCCAAGAGACCCAGTACTTC
TRBV12-5	-	TRBJ2-1	TRBD2	CASGLAVPSGSGKGQFF	TGTGCTAGTGGTCTTGCGGTCCCTAGCGGGAGCGGGAAAGGGCAGTTCTTC
TRBV4-3	once	TRBJ2-7	TRBD2	CASSQALAVSYEQYF	TGCGCCAGCAGCCAGGCACTAGCGGTTTCCTACGAGCAGTACTTC
TRBV6-6	-	TRBJ1-1	-	CASSPTTEAFF	TGTGCCAGCAGCCCAACCACTGAAGCTTTCTTT
TRBV7-8	-	TRBJ1-2	-	CASRPRGGNGYTF	TGTGCCAGCCGACCGCGTGGGGGGAATGGCTACACCTTC
TRBV2	few	TRBJ1-3	-	CASAQGYSGNTIYF	TGTGCCAGCGCACAAGGGTATTCGGGAAACACCATATATTTT
TRBV3-1/TRBV3-2	-	TRBJ2-1	TRBD2	CASSQDWTSGALNEQFF	TGTGCCAGCAGCCAGGACTGGACTAGCGGGGCCCTAAATGAGCAGTTCTTC
TRBV23-1	-	TRBJ1-5	-	CASRKTKGSLRNQPQHF	TGCGCCAGCAGAAAGACAAAGGGGAGTCTTCGCAATCAGCCCCAGCATTTT
TRBV21-1	-	TRBJ2-1	-	CASSKGPGRGEDNEQFF	TGTGCCAGCAGCAAAGGGCCGGGACGCGGGGAGGACAATGAGCAGTTCTTC
TRBV5-1	-	TRBJ2-2	-	CASSLTGRNTGELFF	TGCGCCAGCAGCTTGACAGGGCGAAACACCGGGGAGCTGTTTTTT
TRBV5-4	-	TRBJ2-5	TRBD1	CASSLRDRDETQYF	TGTGCCAGCAGCCTCCGGGACAGGGATGAGACCCAGTACTTC
TRBV15	-	TRBJ2-2	-	CATSRVPGELFF	TGTGCCACCAGCAGGGTACCCGGGGAGCTGTTTTTT
TRBV27	-	TRBJ2-1	TRBD2	CASSFAGAGYNEQFF	TGTGCCAGCAGTTTTGCGGGAGCGGGGTACAATGAGCAGTTCTTC
TRBV7-6	-	TRBJ2-2	-	CASSLVGPTNTGELFF	TGTGCCAGCAGCTTAGTCGGACCGACGAACACCGGGGAGCTGTTTTTT
TRBV9	-	TRBJ2-2	-	CASSVVSGELFF	TGTGCCAGCAGCGTAGTAAGCGGGGAGCTGTTTTTT
TRBV11-3	once	TRBJ2-7	TRBD1	CASSFAQGDYEQYF	TGTGCCAGCAGCTTCGCACAGGGGGACTACGAGCAGTACTTC
TRBV11-1	-	TRBJ2-7	TRBD2	CASSVTTSRYYEQYF	TGTGCCAGCAGCGTCACGACTAGCAGATATTACGAGCAGTACTTC
TRBV18	-	TRBJ1-5	TRBD1	CASGRDRDQPQHF	TGTGCCAGCGGGCGGGACAGAGATCAGCCCCAGCATTTT
TRBV18	-	TRBJ2-7	-	CASSPGFGSPDEYF	TGTGCCAGCTCACCGGGGTTTGGCAGCCCTGACGAGTACTTC
TRBV7-9	-	TRBJ2-1	-	CASSGPGYNEQFF	TGTGCCAGCAGCGGTCCTGGCTACAATGAGCAGTTCTTC
TRBV30	-	TRBJ2-7	-	CAWSRRQSGRNSYEQYF	TGTGCCTGGAGTAGACGGCAAAGTGGGAGGAATTCCTACGAGCAGTACTTC
TRBV18	-	TRBJ2-3	-	CASSPRGASSADTQYF	TGTGCCAGCTCACCAAGGGGGGCAAGTAGCGCAGATACGCAGTATTTT
TRBV6-5	-	TRBJ2-7	-	CASSMGASSLEQYF	TGTGCCAGCAGTATGGGGGCTAGCTCCCTCGAGCAGTACTTC
TRBV3-1/TRBV3-2	few	TRBJ2-3	-	CASSQDPRPADTQYF	TGTGCCAGCAGCCAAGACCCCCGGCCCGCAGATACGCAGTATTTT
TRBV4-1	-	TRBJ2-3	-	CASSQGAGPLTDTQYF	TGCGCCAGCAGCCAAGGCGCGGGACCTCTCACAGATACGCAGTATTTT
TRBV7-3	-	TRBJ2-1	TRBD1	CASSFDRANEQFF	TGTGCCAGCAGCTTTGACAGGGCAAATGAGCAGTTCTTC
TRBV7-9	-	TRBJ1-3	-	CASSPSGFSGNTIYF	TGTGCCAGCAGCCCCTCAGGGTTCTCTGGAAACACCATATATTTT
TRBV3-1/TRBV3-2	-	TRBJ2-4	-	CASSPVGLLAKNIQYF	TGTGCCAGCAGCCCCGTGGGCCTCTTAGCCAAAAACATTCAGTACTTC